This is a list of T cell receptor beta chains from one sample in a study of shared clonotypes between healthy human individuals. Repertoires were generated with immunoSEQ multiplex PCR, while TCRdb's copy carries only in-frame clones and drops some. The table lists some 1.1 million clones, around three quarters of them singletons, with roughly 0.82% in the top ten. Sequencing used memory CD4+ T cells from PBMCs. These receptors were obtained from a man between 18 and 29 years old in good health. Some clones in this sample may be carry-over from other donors' samples. CDR3s leave out the opening cysteine and the closing phenylalanine or tryptophan.

J,V,CDR3
TRBJ2-3,TRBV28,ASGRGLRTDTQY
TRBJ1-4,TRBV27,ASSPTSRGKLF
TRBJ2-5,TRBV18,ASSPNQGGDETQY
TRBJ1-4,TRBV5-1,ASSSGQGGEKLF
TRBJ2-7,TRBV7-2,ASSPGTGVEQY
TRBJ2-1,TRBV4-3,ASSQDKGPYNEQF
TRBJ1-5,TRBV6-1,ASILRQGEGQPQH
TRBJ2-7,TRBV10-1,ASIQRGGQVNSYEQY
TRBJ2-1,TRBV12-1,ASSFAGLVHEQF
TRBJ1-1,TRBV28,ASRTLRKQGFGAF
TRBJ1-2,TRBV5-1,ASSIPGTGGKESARSNYGYT
TRBJ1-2,TRBV4-2,ASSQVPDYCGYT
TRBJ1-3,TRBV30,AWGLGQGSNTIY
TRBJ2-2,TRBV2,ASRQRGSGNTGELF
TRBJ2-6,TRBV27,ASTYYGGGRANVLT
TRBJ1-4,TRBV6-6,ASSSGEAFSEKLF
TRBJ2-1,TRBV7-2,ASSGRGGLLTHEQF
TRBJ1-3,TRBV18,ASSPQDSGNTIY
TRBJ1-1,TRBV9,ASSQILYEGAEAF
TRBJ2-1,TRBV27,ASKNSFFYNEQF
TRBJ2-1,TRBV6-5,ATSYGAGNNEQF
TRBJ1-4,TRBV6-5,ASSQQGGNEKLF
TRBJ2-5,TRBV18,ASSPPSGGFGETQY
TRBJ2-2,TRBV18,ASSPNLRGNTGELF
TRBJ2-7,TRBV14,ASSLAGSYEQY
TRBJ2-5,TRBV6-1,ASSRSNRAQETQY
TRBJ1-3,TRBV15,ATSRMDVGNTIY
TRBJ1-2,TRBV6-4,ASSDRPGDGSSDGYT
TRBJ2-5,TRBV5-1,ASSPGTDIQETQY
TRBJ1-1,TRBV7-8,ASSFTQAGAF
TRBJ2-7,TRBV6-1,ASRRRLASSYEQY
TRBJ1-1,TRBV29-1,SVRQANTEAF
TRBJ2-1,TRBV2,ASSEVAVSWGEQF
TRBJ1-2,TRBV7-8,ASSPGAQESNYGYT
TRBJ2-5,TRBV29-1,SVEGSFRETQY
TRBJ1-5,TRBV28,ASRSTLMPQH
TRBJ2-2,TRBV6-6,ASSGWANGELF
TRBJ2-2,TRBV10-1,ASSAGSPGGELF
TRBJ1-2,TRBV7-9,ASSWGQTYGYT
TRBJ2-5,TRBV11-2,ASSTIGASGRAEAQY
TRBJ2-7,TRBV19,ASSRGLGQATYEQY
TRBJ1-3,TRBV19,ASTVRGSSGNTIY
TRBJ1-1,TRBV29-1,SVVRAENTEAF
TRBJ2-7,TRBV28,ASSNSGREPYEQY
TRBJ2-5,TRBV5-1,ASSPGGRVAETQY
TRBJ2-3,TRBV7-2,ASSPGTGSDTQY
TRBJ1-5,TRBV25-1,ASRPGGRDYQPQH
TRBJ1-1,TRBV29-1,SVGTRKSKMNTEAF
TRBJ1-3,TRBV2,ASSEFSVEGSGNTIY
TRBJ2-1,TRBV28,AINTLKRAYNEQF
TRBJ1-1,TRBV6-1,ASIAGGGRNTEAF
TRBJ2-7,TRBV19,ASSQLAGPSYEQY
TRBJ2-1,TRBV11-2,ASSLGLGNNEQF
TRBJ2-6,TRBV2,ASSPGTVPSGANVLT
TRBJ2-1,TRBV9,ASSPRIDTYNEQF
TRBJ2-1,TRBV18,ASSHRGSEQF
TRBJ2-3,TRBV7-2,ASSLALGDTQY